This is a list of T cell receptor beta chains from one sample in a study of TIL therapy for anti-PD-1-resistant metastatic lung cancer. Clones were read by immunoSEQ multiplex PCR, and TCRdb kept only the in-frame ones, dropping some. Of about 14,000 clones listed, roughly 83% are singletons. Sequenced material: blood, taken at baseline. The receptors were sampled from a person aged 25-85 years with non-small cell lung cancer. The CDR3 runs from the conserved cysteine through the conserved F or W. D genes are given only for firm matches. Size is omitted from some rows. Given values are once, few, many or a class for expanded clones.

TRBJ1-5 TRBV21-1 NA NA CASSKRGRTRGNQPQHF TGTGCCAGCAGCAAGAGGGGCCGGACGAGGGGCAATCAGCCCCAGCATTTT
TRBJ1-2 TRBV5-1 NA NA CASRVGSGYTF TGCGCCAGCAGAGTTGGGTCGGGCTACACCTTC
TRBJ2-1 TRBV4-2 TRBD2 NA CASSQDLREASYNEQFF TGTGCCAGCAGCCAAGATTTGCGGGAGGCCTCCTACAATGAGCAGTTCTTC
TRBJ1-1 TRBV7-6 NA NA CASSAFRGTEAFF TGTGCCAGCAGCGCCTTTAGGGGGACCGAAGCTTTCTTT
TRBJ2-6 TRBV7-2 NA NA CASSSGRGFSGANVLTF TGTGCCAGCAGCTCCGGTAGGGGTTTTTCTGGGGCCAACGTCCTGACTTTC
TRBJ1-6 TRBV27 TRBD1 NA CASRGGQWNSPLHF TGTGCCAGCAGGGGGGGACAGTGGAATTCACCCCTCCACTTT
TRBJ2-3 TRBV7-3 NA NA CASSLSRVQDTQYF TGTGCCAGCAGCTTAAGCAGGGTGCAGGATACGCAGTATTTT
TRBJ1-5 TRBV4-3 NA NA CASSQDVVTDSNQPQHF TGCGCCAGCAGCCAAGATGTAGTGACGGATAGCAATCAGCCCCAGCATTTT
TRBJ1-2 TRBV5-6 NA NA CASSLGPQGNYGYTF TGTGCCAGCAGCTTGGGACCCCAGGGGAACTATGGCTACACCTTC
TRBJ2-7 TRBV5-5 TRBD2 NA CASSKGGTSGYEQYF TGTGCCAGCAGCAAGGGCGGCACTAGCGGGTACGAGCAGTACTTC
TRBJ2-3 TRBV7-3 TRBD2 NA CASRGAGGGDTQYF TGTGCCAGCAGAGGTGCGGGGGGAGGAGATACGCAGTATTTT
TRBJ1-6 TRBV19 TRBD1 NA CASSIGEQGSSPLHF TGTGCCAGTAGTATAGGTGAACAGGGGAGTTCACCCCTCCACTTT
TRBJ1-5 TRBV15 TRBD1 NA CATSRVDRGPQPQHF TGTGCCACCAGCAGAGTCGACAGGGGGCCTCAGCCCCAGCATTTT
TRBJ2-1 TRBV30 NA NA CAWSGTSSYNEQFF TGTGCCTGGAGTGGTACTAGCTCCTACAATGAGCAGTTCTTC
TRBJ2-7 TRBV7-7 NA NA CASSLPDRSSYEQYF TGTGCCAGCAGCTTACCCGACCGGAGCTCCTACGAGCAGTACTTC
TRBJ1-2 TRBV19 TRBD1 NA CASRERQGNGYTF TGTGCCAGTAGGGAACGACAGGGTAATGGCTACACCTTC
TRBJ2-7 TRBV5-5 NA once CASSLGRAAEQYF TGTGCCAGCAGCTTGGGACGTGCGGCCGAGCAGTACTTC
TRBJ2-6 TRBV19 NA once CASRPGRATPSGANVLTF TGTGCCTCCCGGCCGGGCAGGGCAACCCCCTCTGGGGCCAACGTCCTGACTTTC
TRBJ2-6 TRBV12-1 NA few CASSSWGVAGANVLTF TGTGCCAGCAGCTCCTGGGGGGTAGCTGGGGCCAACGTCCTGACTTTC
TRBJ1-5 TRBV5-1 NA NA CASSLEGLGNQPQHF TGCGCCAGCAGCTTAGAGGGGCTGGGGAATCAGCCCCAGCATTTT
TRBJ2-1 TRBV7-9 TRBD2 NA CASSPGTSWKQFF TGTGCCAGCAGCCCCGGGACTAGTTGGAAGCAGTTCTTC
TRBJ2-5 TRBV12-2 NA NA CAGAKAGDKYQETQYF TGTGCAGGGGCTAAGGCCGGAGATAAGTACCAAGAGACCCAGTACTTC
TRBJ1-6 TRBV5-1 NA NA CASSLGGNGNSPLHF TGCGCCAGCAGCTTAGGAGGGAACGGTAATTCACCCCTCCACTTT
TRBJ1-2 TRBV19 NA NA CASSTHREGNYGYTF TGTGCCAGTAGTACCCACAGGGAAGGGAACTATGGCTACACCTTC
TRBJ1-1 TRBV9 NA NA CASSVGVTGGNTEAFF TGTGCCAGCAGCGTAGGAGTGACGGGCGGGAACACTGAAGCTTTCTTT
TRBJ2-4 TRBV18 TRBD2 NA CASSPSGGARNIQYF TGTGCCAGCTCACCTAGCGGGGGGGCAAGAAACATTCAGTACTTC
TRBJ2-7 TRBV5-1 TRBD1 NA CASSLGQGAHEQYF TGCGCCAGCAGCCTAGGACAGGGGGCACACGAGCAGTACTTC
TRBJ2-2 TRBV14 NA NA CASSLGRYTGELFF TGTGCCAGCAGCCTAGGGAGGTACACCGGGGAGCTGTTTTTT
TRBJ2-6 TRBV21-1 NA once CASSNVAGISGANVLTF TGTGCCAGCAGCAATGTAGCGGGAATCTCTGGGGCCAACGTCCTGACTTTC
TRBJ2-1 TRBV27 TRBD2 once CASSPRVGGREQFF TGTGCCAGCAGCCCGAGGGTAGGCGGGAGGGAGCAGTTCTTC
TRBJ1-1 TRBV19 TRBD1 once CASIGTVDTEAFF TGTGCCAGTATCGGGACAGTCGATACTGAGGCTTTCTTT
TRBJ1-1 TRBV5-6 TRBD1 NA CASSYAGQGALRAFF TGTGCCAGCAGCTATGCGGGACAGGGGGCTTTACGAGCTTTCTTT
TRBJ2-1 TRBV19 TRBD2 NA CASSIGTSSKEQFF TGTGCCAGTAGTATAGGGACTAGCTCGAAGGAGCAGTTCTTC
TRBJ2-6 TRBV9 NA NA CASSEAGSYGANVLTF TGTGCCAGCAGCGAGGCAGGAAGTTATGGGGCCAACGTCCTGACTTTC
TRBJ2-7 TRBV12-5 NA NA CAGLRAVGGEQYF TGTGCTGGACTGCGTGCGGTTGGTGGGGAGCAGTACTTC
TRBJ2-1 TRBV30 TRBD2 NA CAWSQTSGIYNEQFF TGTGCCTGGAGCCAGACTAGCGGGATCTACAATGAGCAGTTCTTC
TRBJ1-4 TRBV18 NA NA CASSLDSNEKLFF TGTGCCAGCTCATTAGATTCAAATGAAAAACTGTTTTTT
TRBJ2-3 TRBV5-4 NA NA CASSLGGTDTQYF TGTGCCAGCAGCTTGGGCGGGACAGATACGCAGTATTTT
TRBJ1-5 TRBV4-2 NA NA CASSFMNQPQHF TGTGCCAGCAGCTTCATGAATCAGCCCCAGCATTTT
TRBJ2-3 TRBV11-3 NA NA CASSLGMGLTDTQYF TGTGCCAGCAGCTTAGGAATGGGGTTGACAGATACGCAGTATTTT
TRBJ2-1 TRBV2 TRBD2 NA CASTQGGTSGSINEQFF TGTGCCAGCACCCAGGGGGGGACTAGCGGGAGTATTAATGAGCAGTTCTTC
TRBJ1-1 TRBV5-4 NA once CASSQQVRMNTEAFF TGTGCCAGCAGCCAGCAGGTCCGAATGAACACTGAAGCTTTCTTT
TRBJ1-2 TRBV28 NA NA CASSFYYGRSVDGYTF TGTGCCAGCAGTTTTTATTATGGGAGGTCGGTGGATGGCTACACCTTC
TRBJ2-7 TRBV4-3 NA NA CASSLIWQGAYEQYF TGCGCCAGCAGTTTGATATGGCAGGGCGCCTACGAGCAGTACTTC
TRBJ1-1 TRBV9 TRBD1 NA CASSPGTGDAEAFF TGTGCCAGCAGCCCCGGGACAGGGGATGCTGAAGCTTTCTTT
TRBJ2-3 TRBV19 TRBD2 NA CASNVAGAPPDTQYF TGTGCCAGTAATGTAGCGGGGGCCCCCCCAGATACGCAGTATTTT
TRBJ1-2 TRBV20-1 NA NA CSARAGRGYTF TGCAGTGCTAGAGCGGGGAGAGGCTACACCTTC
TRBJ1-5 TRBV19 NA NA CASSRSLQGTGNQPQHF TGTGCCAGTAGTCGGTCTTTGCAGGGTACGGGCAATCAGCCCCAGCATTTT
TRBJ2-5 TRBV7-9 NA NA CASSLPNGRETQYF TGTGCCAGCAGCTTACCAAACGGGCGGGAGACCCAGTACTTC
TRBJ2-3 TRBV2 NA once CASKRASTDTQYF TGTGCCAGCAAGAGGGCTAGCACAGATACGCAGTATTTT
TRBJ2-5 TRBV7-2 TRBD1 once CASSRDRGQETQYF TGTGCCAGCAGCCGAGACAGGGGCCAAGAGACCCAGTACTTC
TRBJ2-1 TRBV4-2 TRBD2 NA CASSQDHRASGRGREQFF TGTGCCAGCAGCCAAGATCATCGGGCTAGCGGGAGGGGGCGAGAGCAGTTCTTC
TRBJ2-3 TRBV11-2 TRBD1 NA CASSLVTGFTDTQYF TGTGCCAGCAGCTTAGTGACAGGGTTCACAGATACGCAGTATTTT
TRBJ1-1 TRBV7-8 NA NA CASSLLSILEAFF TGTGCCAGCAGCTTACTAAGTATTCTTGAAGCTTTCTTT
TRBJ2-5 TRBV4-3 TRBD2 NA CASSQGPSGEPETQYF TGCGCCAGCAGCCAAGGTCCTAGCGGGGAACCAGAGACCCAGTACTTC
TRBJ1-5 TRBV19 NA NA CASSQREGLSNQPQHF TGTGCCAGTAGCCAGCGAGAGGGGCTTAGCAATCAGCCCCAGCATTTT
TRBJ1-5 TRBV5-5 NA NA CASSLEQAYSNQPQHF TGTGCCAGCAGCTTGGAGCAGGCCTATAGCAATCAGCCCCAGCATTTT
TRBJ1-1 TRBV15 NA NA CATSRDTENTEAFF TGTGCCACCAGCAGAGATACCGAAAACACTGAAGCTTTCTTT
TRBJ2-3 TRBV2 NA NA CASSEQRTTDTRYF TGTGCCAGCAGTGAACAGCGTACCACAGATACGCGGTATTTT
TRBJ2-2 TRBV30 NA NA CACTPNTGELFF TGTGCCTGTACACCGAACACCGGGGAGCTGTTTTTT